These 29 T cell receptor beta chains were all obtained from the same sample, sequenced in a study of T cells in Graves' hyperthyroidism and ophthalmopathy. The TCR beta CDR3 regions underwent amplification using RNA transcripts as the source. First-round RT-PCR with HTBI primers amplified the TCR CDR3 region. Via MiXCR, TCRdb re-called the multiplex PCR reads, giving one row per CDR3 protein. Of some 500,000 distinct CDR3 sequences listed, around 15% are singletons. Sample: blood. The receptors stem from a woman aged 18 to 35 with Graves' hyperthyroidism.

This clonotype turned up a few times. The V gene is TRBV20-1, the J gene TRBJ2-2; 11 bases line up with TRBD1. This CDR3 has 14 amino acids. From germline, CDR1 is DFQATT and CDR2 SNEGSKA (reference sequence). The CDR3 nucleotides are TGCAGCGTTGAAGGACAGGGGGCGTCCGGGGAGCTGTTTTTT. This translates into CSVEGQGASGELFF.

The chain links TRBV12-3 or TRBV12-4 to TRBJ2-3; D is perhaps TRBD2 (5 bases). Trimming left V 7 bases short and J 8 bases short, with 16 bases between. The CDR3 is made up of 13 amino acids. CDR3 nucleotide sequence: TGTGCCAGCACCCCGTCTGGGAGAGCTACGCAGTATTTT. The encoded protein is CASTPSGRATQYF.

This clonotype was seen more than once but under ten times. The gene calls are TRBV4-1 and TRBJ2-5; D is ambiguous. Germline lookup yields CDR1 MGHRA and CDR2 YSYEKL. The CDR3 totals 17 residues. The V end lost 2 bases, the J end lost 0 bases, and 16 bases lay between the germline ends. The CDR3 bases are TGCGCCAGCAGCCAAAGAACTCCTAGACGGGACCAAGAGACCCAGTACTTC. This gives the protein CASSQRTPRRDQETQYF.

V usage is TRBV11-3 and J usage is TRBJ1-4; TRBD1 might be the D (5 bases). Germline CDR1 is SGHNT and CDR2 is YENEEA. V was pared by 1 base and J by 8 bases, with 14 bases between. This CDR3 spans 15 amino acids. The CDR3 sequence: CASSLGGKVPEKLFF. CDR3 in DNA: TGTGCCAGCAGCTTAGGGGGGAAGGTTCCAGAAAAACTGTTTTTT.

This clonotype was seen repeatedly, ten times or more. The V call is TRBV20-1, the J call TRBJ2-7; TRBD2 matches 8 bases. The germline V gene encodes CDR1 DFQATT and CDR2 SNEGSKA (reference sequence). Losses at the gene ends were 2 bases for V and 0 bases for J; bases not matched to a gene: 6. This CDR3 region has 15 residues. CDR3 region: CSARTSGFYSYEQYF. CDR3 sequence (DNA): TGCAGTGCTAGAACTAGCGGATTCTACTCCTACGAGCAGTACTTC.

This clonotype was observed at least ten times. V usage is TRBV28 and J usage is TRBJ2-1; no definite D call. The CDR3 loop spans 11 amino acids. V was clipped by 5 bases and J by 8 bases, with 7 bases between them. CDR1 is MDHEN and CDR2 is SYDVKM in the germline V gene. CDR3 residues: CASSPLYEQFF. CDR3 nucleotide sequence: TGTGCCAGCAGTCCTCTCTATGAGCAGTTCTTC.

For this clonotype: One end of the junction fails to match germline, which may point to a read error. V is TRBV7-7 and J is TRBJ2-5; 8 bases agree with TRBD2. This CDR3 spans 15 amino acids. The germline gives CDR1 SSHAT, CDR2 FNYEAQ (reference sequence). This CDR3 is CASSAGLGYQETQYF. The CDR3 DNA follows: TGTGCTAGCAGCGCGGGACTAGGGTACCAAGAGACCCAGTACTTC.

This clonotype was observed many times. The chain uses TRBV2 and TRBJ1-6; no definite D call. The V and J ends lost 2 bases and 7 bases respectively, with 12 bases between them. The germline gives CDR1 SNHLY, CDR2 FYNNEI. The CDR3 loop spans 15 amino acids. Here the CDR3 DNA reads TGTGCCAGCAGTGAAATGTGGAGAGACAATTCACCCCTCCACTTT. As protein: CASSEMWRDNSPLHF.

This clonotype was observed at least ten times. This sequence joins TRBV6-1 and TRBJ1-1; D is uncertain. V was shortened by 2 bases and J by 6 bases, with 10 bases between the two germline ends. CDR3 length: 13 amino acids. The germline V gene has CDR1 MNHNS and CDR2 SASEGT. CDR3 sequence: CASSEQMMAEAFF. The DNA of the CDR3 is TGTGCCAGCAGTGAACAGATGATGGCTGAAGCTTTCTTT.

Ten or more counts support this clonotype. This rearrangement joins TRBV6-1 to TRBJ1-2; possible D gene TRBD1, 6 bases. Trimming pared 1 base from V and 5 bases from J, leaving 11 bases between. Germline values: CDR1 MNHNS, CDR2 SASEGT. This CDR3 has 14 amino acids. Here the CDR3 reads CASSEDRDRYGYTF. CDR3 DNA: TGTGCCAGCAGTGAAGACAGGGATAGGTATGGCTACACCTTC.

This clonotype was counted a few times. The CDR3 bases are TGCGCCAGCAGCGCGGCCGATTCACCCCTCCACTTT. This translates into CASSAADSPLHF. V usage is TRBV10-2 and J usage is TRBJ1-6; D gene unclear. Germline CDR1 WSHSY, CDR2 SAAADI. CDR3 length: 12 amino acids. The V and J ends lost 6 bases and 8 bases respectively, with 8 bases between them.

This chain connects TRBV19 to TRBJ2-1; TRBD2 is a possible D gene (6 bases). CDR1 LNHDA and CDR2 SQIVND come from the germline V gene (reference sequence). Trimming left V 5 bases short and J 4 bases short, with 15 bases between. This CDR3 region has 15 residues. The CDR3 DNA reads as TGTGCCAGTAGTCTGGGGGGAGTCGCTTACAATGAGCAGTTCTTC. Protein product: CASSLGGVAYNEQFF. The full variable domain, completed using reference TRBV19 and TRBJ2-1, is DGGITQSPKYLFRKEGQNVTLSCEQNLNHDAMYWYRQDPGQGLRLIYYSQIVNDFQKGDIAEGYSVSREKKESFPLTVTSAQKNPTAFYLCASSLGGVAYNEQFFGPGTRLTVL.

This clonotype was recorded at least ten times. V gene TRBV12-3 or TRBV12-4 combines with J gene TRBJ2-7; D ambiguous. The V gene lost 5 bases and the J gene lost 0 bases, with 20 bases spanning the gap. The CDR3 is 17 residues long. The DNA for the CDR3 is TGTGCCAGCAGTCCGTCCGGCGGACGGTCAAGCTCCTACGAGCAGTACGTC. This sequence encodes CASSPSGGRSSSYEQYV.

Concerning this clonotype itself: Being one base from a much bigger clone, this may be a read error. The gene calls are TRBV6-5 and TRBJ2-7, with unresolved D. The CDR3 contains 16 residues. Trimming took off 0 bases at V and 2 bases at J, with 14 bases between the two ends. Germline CDR1 reads MNHEY; CDR2 reads SVGAGI. The CDR3 loop is CASSYSSGTVPYEQYV. In nucleotides, the CDR3 is TGTGCCAGCAGTTACTCGTCCGGTACGGTCCCCTACGAGCAGTACGTC.

This clonotype was seen ten or more times. The chain joins TRBV6-1 to TRBJ1-5, with D possibly matching TRBD1 (5 bases). The germline V gene encodes CDR1 MNHNS and CDR2 SASEGT. The CDR3 is 14 residues long. Between the trimmed V and J ends, which lost 5 bases and 5 bases, there was a span of 13 bases. DNA for the CDR3: TGTGCCAGCAGTCCAGGGATTAGGGATCAGCCCCAGCATTTT. Amino acid sequence: CASSPGIRDQPQHF.

This clonotype was observed a few times. The chain joins TRBV30 to TRBJ1-1, with 10 bases fitting TRBD1. Germline CDR1 GTSNPN, CDR2 SVGIG (reference sequence). With 0 bases clipped from V and 2 bases from J, the junction kept 12 bases outside the gene matches. The CDR3 is 18 residues long. The CDR3 loop is CAWSVGVTGGRYNTEAFF. The CDR3 DNA sequence: TGTGCCTGGAGTGTGGGGGTGACAGGGGGCCGGTACAACACTGAAGCTTTCTTT.

This clonotype has just a few counts. The chain employs TRBV5-1 and TRBJ2-6, with D unresolved. The CDR3 runs 17 residues. CDR1 and CDR2 from the germline V gene are SGHRS and YFSETQ. The V end was cut by 2 bases, the J end by 0 bases, with 12 bases between. CDR3 amino acids: CASSLSDSGSGANVLTF. The CDR3 nucleotides read TGCGCCAGCAGCTTATCCGACTCAGGCTCTGGGGCCAACGTCCTGACTTTC.

V and J are TRBV20-1 and TRBJ2-5; D gene unclear. This CDR3 is built from 16 residues. Germline lookup yields CDR1 DFQATT and CDR2 SNEGSKA (reference sequence). Trimming cost V 0 bases and J 1 base, with 15 bases left between them. CDR3 in amino acids: CSARDSIRVRQETQYF. Here the CDR3 DNA reads TGCAGTGCTAGAGATTCAATAAGAGTCCGCCAAGAGACCCAGTACTTC.

In its sample, this clonotype was seen many times. The CDR3 region is CASSGAGSYQETQYF. CDR3 DNA sequence: TGTGCCAGCAGCGGCGCCGGTTCGTACCAAGAGACCCAGTACTTC. The chain has TRBV11-2 and TRBJ2-5; D gene uncertain. Trimming shortened V by 5 bases and J by 0 bases, and 13 bases separated the two germline ends. The length of the CDR3 is 15 residues. The germline V gene encodes CDR1 SGHAT and CDR2 FQNNGV.

This clonotype was found many times. This chain joins TRBV3-1 and TRBJ1-1; D remains ambiguous. CDR1 and CDR2 from the germline V gene are LGHDT and YNNKEL (reference sequence). V lost 0 bases, J lost 2 bases, and 10 bases lay in between. The CDR3 covers 15 residues. In DNA form, the CDR3 reads TGTGCCAGCAGCCAAGAGCCGGGAACAAACACTGAAGCTTTCTTT. Protein product: CASSQEPGTNTEAFF.

This clonotype came up a few times. V gene TRBV20-1 combines with J gene TRBJ1-1; TRBD1 is a possible D gene (6 bases). The CDR3 is made up of 10 amino acids. Trimming shortened V by 6 bases and J by 10 bases, and 12 bases separated the two germline ends. Germline loops: CDR1 DFQATT, CDR2 SNEGSKA (reference sequence). The CDR3 DNA sequence: TGCAGTGCCTCGGACAGTGGAGCTTTCTTT. It specifies CSASDSGAFF.

This clonotype was detected ten times or more. The chain has TRBV9 and TRBJ1-1; D uncertain. The CDR3 extends over 11 amino acids. Germline V CDR1 and CDR2: SGDLS, YYNGEE. The CDR3 DNA is TGTTTAAGAAGGGAATCAGCTGAAGCTTTCTTT. The encoded protein is CLRRESAEAFF. Combining the CDR3 with reference TRBV9 and TRBJ1-1 gives the whole variable domain DSGVTQTPKHLITATGQRVTLRCSPRSGDLSVYWYQQSLDQGLQFLIQYYNGEERAKGNILERFSAQQFPDLHSELNLSSLELGDSALYFCLRRESAEAFFGQGTRLTVV.

Of note for this clonotype: This clone may be a read error of a much larger clone one base away. The chain links TRBV18 to TRBJ2-3, with D perhaps TRBD2 (6 bases). The CDR3 loop spans 14 amino acids. Trimming cost V 7 bases and J 4 bases, with 15 bases left between them. Germline V CDR1 and CDR2: KGHSH, LQKENI. The CDR3 loop is CASLPAGQADTQYF. CDR3 in DNA: TGTGCCAGCTTACCCGCGGGGCAAGCAGATACGCAGTATTTT.

The chain has TRBV7-6 and TRBJ2-7; the D gene is possibly TRBD2 (5 bases). V was trimmed by 5 bases and J by 6 bases, leaving 14 bases between them. CDR1 and CDR2 from the germline V gene are SGHVS and FNYEAQ. The CDR3 length is 13 residues. As DNA, the CDR3 is TGTGCCAGCAGCATGTCACTAGTTTCCGAGCAGTACGTC. This codes for CASSMSLVSEQYV.

The table lists this clonotype with a few counts. The genes are TRBV5-6 and TRBJ2-7; 8 bases are shared with TRBD1. The V and J ends lost 3 bases and 3 bases, in that order; junction bases with no gene match: 5. The CDR3 has 14 amino acids. Looked up from germline, CDR1 is SGHDT and CDR2 is YYEEEE. CDR3 nucleotides: TGTGCCAGCAGCTCGGGGACAGGTAACTACGAGCAGTACTTC. Amino acid sequence: CASSSGTGNYEQYF.

This CDR3 is CASSKAGSSTDTQYF. CDR3 nucleotide sequence: TGTGCCAGCAGCAAAGCGGGTTCAAGCACAGATACGCAGTATTTT. The chain carries TRBV7-3 and TRBJ2-3; TRBD2 might be the D (6 bases). V was shortened by 5 bases and J by 0 bases, with 12 bases between the two germline ends. The CDR3 has 15 residues. CDR1 is SGHTA and CDR2 is FQGTGA in the germline V gene.

This clonotype was found a few times. The chain links TRBV20-1 to TRBJ2-3; D might be TRBD1 (6 bases). There are 13 residues in the CDR3. Trimming pared 3 bases from V and 4 bases from J, leaving 11 bases between. Per the germline V gene, CDR1 is DFQATT and CDR2 is SNEGSKA (reference sequence). The chain's CDR3 is CSARVEGADTQYF. The CDR3 coding sequence is TGCAGTGCTAGGGTAGAGGGGGCAGATACGCAGTATTTT.

The chain is built from TRBV7-8 and TRBJ2-1; the D gene could be TRBD1 or TRBD2 (5 bases each). Trimming took off 5 bases at V and 4 bases at J, with 18 bases between the two ends. There are 16 residues in the CDR3. The germline V gene encodes CDR1 SGHVS and CDR2 FQNEAQ. Here the CDR3 reads CASSPSRDGPYNEQFF. For the CDR3, the DNA is TGTGCCAGCAGCCCAAGCCGGGACGGCCCATACAATGAGCAGTTCTTC.

This clonotype was detected many times. The chain employs TRBV30 and TRBJ1-2; D is possibly TRBD1 (6 bases). V was clipped by 4 bases and J by 6 bases, with 12 bases between them. The CDR3 runs 12 residues. The V gene's germline CDR1 is GTSNPN and CDR2 SVGIG (reference sequence). The CDR3 coding sequence is TGTGCCTGGATAGCGGGGGCGGATGGCTACACCTTC. It yields the protein CAWIAGADGYTF.